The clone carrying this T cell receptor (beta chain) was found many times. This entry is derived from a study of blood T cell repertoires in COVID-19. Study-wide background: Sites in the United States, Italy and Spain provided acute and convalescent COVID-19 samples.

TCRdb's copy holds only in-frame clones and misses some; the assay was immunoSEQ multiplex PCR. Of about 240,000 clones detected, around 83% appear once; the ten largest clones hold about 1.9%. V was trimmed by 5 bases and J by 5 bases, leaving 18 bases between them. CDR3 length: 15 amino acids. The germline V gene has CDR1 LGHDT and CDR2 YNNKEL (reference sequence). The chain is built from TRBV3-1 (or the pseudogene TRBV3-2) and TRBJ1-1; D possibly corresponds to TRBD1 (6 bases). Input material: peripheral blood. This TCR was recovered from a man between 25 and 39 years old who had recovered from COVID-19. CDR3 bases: TGTGCCAGCAGCTCGGGACATAGTATTATTACTGAAGCTTTCTTT. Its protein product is CASSSGHSIITEAFF.